The clone carrying this TCR beta chain was found once. The data stem from a study of graft-versus-host responses after intestinal transplantation. At the level of the study: Every recipient had anti-thymocyte globulin induction and approximately 3 years of tacrolimus plus steroids.

This CDR3 is built from 19 residues. CDR1 is MNHEY and CDR2 is SMNVEV in the germline V gene (reference sequence). Trimming took off 3 bases at V and 2 bases at J, with 22 bases between the two ends. The protocol was immunoSEQ multiplex PCR, while the TCRdb copy is restricted to in-frame clones and leaves out a portion. The sample contains some 22,000 clones, about 43% of which appear only once. Responders (approximately 200,000, CFSE-labeled) met approximately 200,000 stimulators that were irradiated and violet-dye-labeled. Researchers sorted proliferating CFSE-low CD3+CD4+ and CD3+CD8+ responders once the reaction had finished. Study-wide results and caveats: There was an association between peak levels of circulating GvH clones and early post-transplant HvG declines. Among recipient marrow samples, GvH clones were found; some appeared first in ileum or blood.

This specimen consisted of alloreactive CD8+ T cells from a mixed lymphocyte reaction culture, obtained before intestinal transplant. This sample's subset: CFSE-low proliferating T cells sorted from approximately 6-day pre-transplant mixed lymphocyte reaction (GvH or HvG direction). This chain joins TRBV27 and TRBJ1-4; unclear D gene. The clonotype originates from a human patient who received an intestinal transplant. Here the CDR3 reads CASSLSPGKPGATNEKLFF. CDR3 DNA: TGTGCCAGCAGTTTGTCACCCGGGAAACCTGGAGCCACTAATGAAAAACTGTTTTTT.